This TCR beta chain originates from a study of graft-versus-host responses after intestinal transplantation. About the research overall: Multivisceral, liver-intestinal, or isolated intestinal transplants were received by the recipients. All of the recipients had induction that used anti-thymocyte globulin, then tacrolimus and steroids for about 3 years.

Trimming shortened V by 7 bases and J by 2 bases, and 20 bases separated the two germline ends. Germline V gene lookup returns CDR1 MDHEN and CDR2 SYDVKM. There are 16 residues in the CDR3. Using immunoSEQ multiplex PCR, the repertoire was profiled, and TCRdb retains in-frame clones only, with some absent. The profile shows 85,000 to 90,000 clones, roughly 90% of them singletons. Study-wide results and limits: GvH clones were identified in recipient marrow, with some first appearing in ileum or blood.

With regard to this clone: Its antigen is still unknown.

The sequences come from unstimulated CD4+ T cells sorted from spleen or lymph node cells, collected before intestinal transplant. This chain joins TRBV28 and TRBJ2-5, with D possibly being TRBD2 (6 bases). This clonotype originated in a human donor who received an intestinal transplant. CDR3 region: CASILRQAGGQETQYF. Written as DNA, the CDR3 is TGTGCCAGCATCTTGCGGCAGGCCGGGGGTCAAGAGACCCAGTACTTC.